One and the same sample provided the 23 T cell receptor beta chains below, sequenced in a study of T cell repertoires in aging, cancer and after chemotherapy. The template was genomic DNA from peripheral blood, not RNA. Multiplex touch-down PCR with TRB-A/B primers amplified rearranged V-D-J TRB sequences. TCRdb re-called the multiplex PCR reads through MiXCR, storing one row per CDR3 protein. The data show fewer than 15,000 distinct CDR3 sequences, roughly a third seen once. The specimen was blood. These receptors all come from a human donor in good health. The donor label of this sample is uncertain.

V is TRBV6-4 and J is TRBJ2-1; 12 nucleotides align to TRBD2. The ends lost 5 bases at V and 0 bases at J; junction bases unmatched: 11. CDR1 is MRHNA and CDR2 is SNTAGT in the germline V gene. The CDR3 sequence is 19 residues long. The CDR3 loop reads CASSKRTSGIGDSYNEQFF. The CDR3 DNA sequence: TGTGCCAGCAGTAAACGGACTAGCGGGATTGGCGACTCCTACAATGAGCAGTTCTTC.

The chain joins TRBV6-4 to TRBJ2-3, with TRBD2 matching over 7 bases. J lost 3 bases, V lost 2 bases, and 5 bases had no gene match. The germline V gene encodes CDR1 MRHNA and CDR2 SNTAGT. This CDR3 spans 15 amino acids. CDR3 amino acids: CASSDEAGRTDTQYF. The CDR3 bases are TGTGCCAGCAGTGACGAAGCGGGACGGACAGATACGCAGTATTTT.

The chain is built from TRBV5-6 and TRBJ2-1; 9 bases map to TRBD1. V dropped 3 bases and J dropped 4; count of bases not matched to a gene: 2. The CDR3 is 14 amino acids. CDR1 is SGHDT, CDR2 YYEEEE, per germline. CDR3 DNA: TGTGCCAGCAGCTCCGGGACAGGGTACAATGAGCAGTTCTTC. Its protein product is CASSSGTGYNEQFF.

The chain is built from TRBV5-1 and TRBJ2-1, with D tentatively TRBD1 (5 bases). The V end lost 5 bases, the J end lost 6 bases, and 9 bases lay between the germline ends. The germline V gene has CDR1 SGHRS and CDR2 YFSETQ. The CDR3 is made up of 12 amino acids. Here the CDR3 reads CASRQARNEQFF. In nucleotides, the CDR3 is TGCGCCAGCAGACAGGCCCGCAATGAGCAGTTCTTC. Full variable domain (missing parts from reference TRBV5-1 and TRBJ2-1): KAGVTQTPRYLIKTRGQQVTLSCSPISGHRSVSWYQQTPGQGLQFLFEYFSETQRNKGNFPGRFSGRQFSNSRSEMNVSTLELGDSALYLCASRQARNEQFFGPGTRLTVL.

The table lists this clonotype with a few counts. This sequence joins TRBV19 and TRBJ1-2, with 7 bases identical to TRBD1. This CDR3 contains 13 residues. Germline V gene data show CDR1 as LNHDA and CDR2 as SQIVND (reference sequence). V was clipped by 3 bases and J by 2 bases; unmatched bases: 0. The CDR3 loop is CASSMTGNYGYTF. The CDR3 DNA reads as TGTGCCAGTAGTATGACAGGGAACTATGGCTACACCTTC.

The chain couples TRBV6-1 to TRBJ1-2; 7 nucleotides agree with TRBD1. The J segment lost 2 bases and the V segment lost 6 bases, leaving 3 bases of the junction unmatched. The CDR3 is 13 amino acids. Germline CDR1 and CDR2: MNHNS and SASEGT. CDR3 nucleotide sequence: TGTGCCAGCAGGGGGGGACAGAACTATGGCTACACCTTC. Translation: CASRGGQNYGYTF.

The CDR3: CASSLGGQGNEKLFF. CDR3 coding DNA: TGTGCCAGCAGCTTGGGGGGGCAGGGCAACGAAAAACTGTTTTTT. The chain is built from TRBV5-4 and TRBJ1-4, with a possible D match to TRBD1 (6 bases). V was shortened by 0 bases and J by 8 bases, with 14 bases between the two germline ends. CDR1 is SGHNT, CDR2 YYREEE, per germline (reference sequence). The CDR3 runs 15 residues.

The chain is built from TRBV5-4 and TRBJ2-3, with 8 bases lining up with TRBD1. The CDR3 covers 14 residues. V lost 5 bases, J lost 6 bases, and 8 bases stayed unmatched. CDR1 is SGHNT, CDR2 YYREEE, per germline (reference sequence). The CDR3 DNA reads TGTGCCAGCAGTCCACAGGGGGTAGGGGATACGCAGTATTTT. Translated: CASSPQGVGDTQYF.

This chain uses TRBV5-4 with TRBJ2-7; TRBD1 matches 10 bases. CDR1 and CDR2 from the germline V gene are SGHNT and YYREEE (reference sequence). This CDR3 has 16 amino acids. J was trimmed by 4 bases and V by 2 bases; bases with no gene match: 9. The CDR3 is CASSLVGGQGLYEQYF. The CDR3 coding sequence is TGTGCCAGCAGCTTAGTTGGGGGACAGGGGTTGTACGAGCAGTACTTC.

The rearrangement uses TRBV11-3 and TRBJ1-6; 8 nucleotides match TRBD1. The germline gives CDR1 SGHNT, CDR2 YENEEA. Trimming cost V 2 bases and J 6 bases; bases outside gene matches: 3. The CDR3 sequence is 15 residues long. The CDR3: CASSLTDRGNSPLHF. The DNA of the CDR3 is TGTGCCAGCAGCTTAACCGACAGGGGTAATTCACCCCTCCACTTT.

CDR3 coding DNA: TGTGCCACCAGTGATCCGGACAGGGACACCGGGGAGCTGTTTTTT. Amino acid sequence: CATSDPDRDTGELFF. The chain recombines TRBV24-1 with TRBJ2-2; 8 bases are a match to TRBD1. CDR3 size: 15 residues. CDR1 KGHDR and CDR2 SFDVKD come from the germline V gene. The V and J ends lost 3 bases and 3 bases, in that order; junction bases with no gene match: 2.

A few counts support this clonotype. The rearrangement uses TRBV27 and TRBJ2-2, with D possibly being TRBD2 (5 bases). The CDR3 runs to 16 residues. The V gene's germline CDR1 is MNHEY and CDR2 SMNVEV (reference sequence). Trimming cost V 0 bases and J 6 bases, with 14 bases left between them. CDR3 amino acids: CASSLSGRMGAGELFF. DNA of the CDR3: TGTGCCAGCAGTTTATCGGGCCGGATGGGAGCCGGGGAGCTGTTTTTT.

The count of this clonotype is one. This chain links TRBV24-1 with TRBJ2-1; tentatively, D is TRBD1 (6 bases). Per germline, CDR1 KGHDR and CDR2 SFDVKD. V dropped 8 bases and J dropped 7 bases, with 14 bases sitting between them. The CDR3 is 13 amino acids. CDR3 residues: CATKGHLGNEQFF. The CDR3 DNA is TGTGCCACCAAGGGACATCTAGGGAATGAGCAGTTCTTC.

The chain recombines TRBV5-1 with TRBJ2-1; 12 bases are shared with TRBD2. V gave up 4 bases and J gave up 2 bases; unmatched junction bases: 4. CDR3 length equals 16 residues. Per germline, CDR1 SGHRS and CDR2 YFSETQ. CDR3 protein: CASSRASGGAYNEQFF. The CDR3 DNA sequence: TGCGCCAGCAGCCGGGCTAGCGGGGGGGCCTACAATGAGCAGTTCTTC.

Judged by abundance, this clonotype is medium-sized (0.01 to 0.1%). CDR3 DNA: TGCAGCGTACAGGGGGACAGTATCAAGCAGTTCTTC. This codes for CSVQGDSIKQFF. The chain carries TRBV29-1 and TRBJ2-1; 8 bases align to TRBD1. CDR1 and CDR2 from the germline V gene are SQVTM and ANQGSEA. The CDR3 spans 12 residues. Unmatched junction bases numbered 9, after V lost 6 bases and J lost 11 bases.

The chain uses TRBV5-1 and TRBJ2-7; the D gene is possibly TRBD1 (6 bases). The CDR3 extends over 17 amino acids. CDR1 and CDR2 (germline): SGHRS, YFSETQ. Trimming pared 4 bases from V and 3 bases from J, leaving 23 bases between. CDR3 in amino acids: CASSLSSDSSVSYEQYF. CDR3 nucleotide sequence: TGCGCCAGCAGCCTCTCCTCGGACAGTAGTGTTAGCTACGAGCAGTACTTC.

The J gene is TRBJ2-3, the V gene TRBV6-4; weak D call: TRBD2 (6 bases). This CDR3 region has 14 residues. V was trimmed by 3 bases and J by 3 bases, leaving 10 bases between them. Per the germline V gene, CDR1 is MRHNA and CDR2 is SNTAGT. The CDR3 loop is CASSEVGGTDTQYF. The DNA of the CDR3 is TGTGCCAGCAGTGAGGTGGGAGGAACAGATACGCAGTATTTT.

CDR3 DNA: TGTGCCAGCAGCTCCAGTCCCCGCAATGAGCAGTTCTTC. Translation: CASSSSPRNEQFF. This rearrangement joins TRBV7-9 to TRBJ2-1; D unresolved. Germline V gives CDR1 SEHNR, CDR2 FQNEAQ (reference sequence). The length of the CDR3 is 13 residues. The V and J ends lost 4 bases and 6 bases respectively, with 10 bases between them.

This clonotype was counted a few times. The genes are TRBV19 and TRBJ1-6; D might be TRBD1 (6 bases). Germline CDR1 and CDR2: LNHDA and SQIVND (reference sequence). The V and J ends lost 3 bases and 8 bases respectively, with 17 bases between them. The CDR3 consists of 16 residues. CDR3 sequence reads: CASSMGNRAGDSPLHF. The CDR3, as DNA: TGTGCCAGTAGTATGGGTAACAGGGCCGGGGATTCACCCCTCCACTTT.

The gene calls are TRBV6-5 and TRBJ1-2; TRBD1 agrees at 7 bases. The CDR3 sequence is 16 residues long. J lost 4 bases, V lost 5 bases, and 13 bases had no gene match. Germline CDR1 reads MNHEY; CDR2 reads SVGAGI. CDR3 sequence (DNA): TGTGCCAGCAGTACAAAATACAGGGGCGTCAGCTATGGCTACACCTTC. It specifies CASSTKYRGVSYGYTF.

This clonotype is labeled medium-sized. The chain uses TRBV19 and TRBJ2-6; D remains ambiguous. The germline V gene has CDR1 LNHDA and CDR2 SQIVND (reference sequence). The V end lost 3 bases, the J end lost 2 bases, and 11 bases lay between the germline ends. There are 16 residues in the CDR3. The CDR3 protein is CASSIPPYTGANVLTF. For the CDR3, the DNA is TGTGCCAGTAGTATCCCACCCTATACTGGGGCCAACGTCCTGACTTTC.

By share of the sample, this clonotype is medium-sized (0.01 to 0.1%). The chain couples TRBV19 to TRBJ2-1; 12 bases match TRBD2. This CDR3 is built from 15 residues. V shed 5 bases, J shed 6 bases, and the junction held 5 bases outside the gene matches. Germline lookup yields CDR1 LNHDA and CDR2 SQIVND (reference sequence). CDR3 residues: CASSFGTSGRNEQFF. The CDR3 nucleotides are TGTGCCAGTAGTTTTGGGACTAGCGGGCGCAATGAGCAGTTCTTC.

The gene calls are TRBV6-5 and TRBJ2-1; D is possibly TRBD2 (6 bases). Germline values: CDR1 MNHEY, CDR2 SVGAGI. The CDR3 length is 15 residues. The CDR3 DNA follows: TGTGAAAGCAGTCTAGGGACTCCCTCCTACAATGAGCAGTTCTTC. Its protein product is CESSLGTPSYNEQFF.